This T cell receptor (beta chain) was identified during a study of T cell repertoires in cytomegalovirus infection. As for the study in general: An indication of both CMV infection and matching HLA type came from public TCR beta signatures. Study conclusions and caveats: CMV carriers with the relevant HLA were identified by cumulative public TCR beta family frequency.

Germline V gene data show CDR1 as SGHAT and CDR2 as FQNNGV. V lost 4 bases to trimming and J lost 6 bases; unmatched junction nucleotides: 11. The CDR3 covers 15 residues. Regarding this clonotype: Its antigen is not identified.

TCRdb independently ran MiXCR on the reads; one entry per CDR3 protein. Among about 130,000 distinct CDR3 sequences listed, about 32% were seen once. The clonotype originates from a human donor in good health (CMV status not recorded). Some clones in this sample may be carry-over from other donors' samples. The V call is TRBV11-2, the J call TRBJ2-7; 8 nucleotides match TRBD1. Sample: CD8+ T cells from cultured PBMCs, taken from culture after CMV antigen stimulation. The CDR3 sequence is CASSSPSDRVPEQYF. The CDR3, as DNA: TGTGCCAGCAGCTCACCATCGGACAGGGTGCCCGAGCAGTACTTC. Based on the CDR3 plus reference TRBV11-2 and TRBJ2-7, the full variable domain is EAGVAQSPRYKIIEKRQSVAFWCNPISGHATLYWYQQILGQGPKLLIQFQNNGVVDDSQLPKDRFSAERLKGVDSTLKIQPAKLEDSAVYLCASSSPSDRVPEQYFGPGTRLTVT.